This TCR beta chain came from a study of human T cells and chemical hapten exposure. Overall study: DPC (0.01%) was patch tested on the upper back and read at 6 days. Study observations and caveats: Clustering by CDR3 similarity yielded significantly more large clusters from expanded TCRs than controls.

Trimming removed 7 bases from V and 5 bases from J, with 7 bases in between. There are 11 residues in the CDR3. Germline V gene lookup returns CDR1 SNHLY and CDR2 FYNNEI. The library tagged each cDNA molecule with unique molecular identifiers. TCRdb re-analysed the RACE reads in MiXCR, keeping a single row per CDR3 protein. Altogether about 120,000 distinct CDR3 sequences are present, about 11% being singletons, with the ten largest covering under 2.5%. Documented time point: patch test 3, about 24 weeks after DPC sensitization. Treatment: therapeutic diphenylcyclopropenone sensitization with weekly scalp DPC. Total RNA came from unfractionated whole blood. Of note for this clonotype: As yet, its antigen is unknown.

This clonotype originated in a woman between 50 and 59 years old with alopecia areata. Some clones in this sample may be carry-over from other donors' samples. The J gene is TRBJ2-3, the V gene TRBV2, with no clear D. Material: whole blood, obtained in connection with sensitization to the hapten diphenylcyclopropenone (DPC). CDR3 DNA sequence: TGTGCCAGCAACGCGAGAGATACGCAGTATTTT. It codes for CASNARDTQYF.